The T cell receptor (beta chain) described here comes from a study of blood T cell repertoires in COVID-19. Study context: Italy, Spain and the United States were the sources of the convalescent and acute COVID-19 samples. T cells, B-cell-depleted T cells, or PBMCs provided the cDNA or gDNA that served as material.

After removal of 0 bases from V and 4 bases from J, the junction contained 10 bases not matched to a gene. This CDR3 has 18 residues. Germline V gene sequence: CDR1 LGHNA, CDR2 YSLEER. Original processing notes: The assay estimated nucleated cells by amplifying reference gene primers. Measured with immunoSEQ multiplex PCR; TCRdb has only the in-frame clones, and not every one. The DNA was the basis for D and trimming; V, J and clone size are from that table. Of 300,000 to 400,000 clones listed, about 83% are singletons. This receptor was obtained from a man between 25 and 39 years old with active or convalescent COVID-19. The gene calls are TRBV4-3 and TRBJ2-1; 9 bases fit TRBD2. Sequencing was performed on peripheral blood. The CDR3 DNA follows: TGCGCCAGCAGCCAAGAAGGCCCAAGACTAGCGGTATACAATGAGCAGTTCTTC. This translates into CASSQEGPRLAVYNEQFF.